The next 14 T cell receptor beta chains were all read from a single sample in a study of CD8+CD57+ T cells in acquired aplastic anemia. CDR3 and TCR beta VDJ profiling relied on a genomic DNA template. TCRdb passed the reads through MiXCR, listing each CDR3 protein once. The table has around 140,000 distinct CDR3 sequences, approximately 41% seen once. Input material: sorted CD4+, CD8+, or CD8+CD57+ T cells (not recorded which) from PBMCs. The receptors shown here come from a human donor in good health, serving as a control.

The table lists this clonotype with many counts. The chain has TRBV20-1 and TRBJ2-1; TRBD1 agrees at 11 bases. The V gene end was trimmed by 6 bases and the J gene end by 6 bases; junction bases not matched to a gene: 10. CDR1 and CDR2 (germline): DFQATT, SNEGSKA (reference sequence). The CDR3 spans 15 residues. The CDR3 protein is CSAPVRGTGGNEQFF. CDR3 nucleotide sequence: TGCAGTGCCCCTGTAAGGGGGACAGGGGGCAATGAGCAGTTCTTC.

The chain recombines TRBV2 with TRBJ1-6; TRBD1 matches at 11 bases. In germline, CDR1 is SNHLY, CDR2 FYNNEI. The CDR3 extends over 15 amino acids. V was clipped by 7 bases and J by 7 bases; unmatched bases: 6. CDR3 sequence: CASTWTGGMNSPLHF. In nucleotides, the CDR3 is TGTGCCAGCACCTGGACAGGGGGCATGAATTCACCCCTCCACTTT.

The chain couples TRBV6-1 to TRBJ1-1; the D is unclear. The CDR3 totals 14 residues. V was pared by 5 bases and J by 2 bases, with 12 bases between. Germline CDR1 is MNHNS and CDR2 is SASEGT. CDR3 nucleotide sequence: TGTGCCAGCAGTTCTCAACGGCTAAACACTGAAGCTTTCTTT. Translated: CASSSQRLNTEAFF.

The chain joins TRBV7-3 to TRBJ1-6; D is undetermined. Trimming shortened V by 6 bases and J by 3 bases, and 12 bases separated the two germline ends. The CDR3 sequence is 15 residues long. Germline V gene lookup returns CDR1 SGHTA and CDR2 FQGTGA. CDR3 DNA: TGTGCCAGCAGACATAGACAAGACTATAATTCACCCCTCCACTTT. This encodes CASRHRQDYNSPLHF.

This clonotype appeared a few times. The chain has TRBV11-1 and TRBJ2-3; TRBD2 matches at 12 bases. The junction had 0 bases not matched to a gene; V was cut back by 2 bases and J by 3 bases. The CDR3 is made up of 15 amino acids. The germline CDR1 and CDR2 sequences are SGHAT and FQDESV (reference sequence). The CDR3 DNA reads as TGTGCCAGCAGCTTACTAGCGGGAGGGACAGATACGCAGTATTTT. Translating it yields CASSLLAGGTDTQYF.

CDR3 sequence: CASSPRRANVLTF. The DNA for the CDR3 is TGCGCCAGCAGCCCCCGGCGGGCCAACGTCCTGACTTTC. V is TRBV5-1 and J is TRBJ2-6; no reliable D call. This CDR3 spans 13 amino acids. CDR1 is SGHRS, CDR2 YFSETQ, per germline. Trimming stripped 4 bases from V and 5 bases from J, with 7 bases between. The variable domain in full, with the rest retrieved from reference TRBV5-1 and TRBJ2-6, is KAGVTQTPRYLIKTRGQQVTLSCSPISGHRSVSWYQQTPGQGLQFLFEYFSETQRNKGNFPGRFSGRQFSNSRSEMNVSTLELGDSALYLCASSPRRANVLTFGAGSRLTVL.

J is TRBJ2-7 and V is TRBV11-2; TRBD2 matches at 9 bases. V was pared by 5 bases and J by 2 bases, with 4 bases of the junction left unmatched. CDR3 length equals 14 residues. Germline V gives CDR1 SGHAT, CDR2 FQNNGV. The CDR3 sequence: CASSPSGATYEQYF. Written as DNA, the CDR3 is TGTGCCAGCAGCCCTAGCGGGGCTACCTACGAGCAGTACTTC.

Remarks on this clonotype: A clone one base away is much larger, so this may be a read error. CDR3 sequence (DNA): TGTGCCAGCAGCTCAAATGGTCGTCATAACTATGGCTACACCTTC. Translating gives CASSSNGRHNYGYTF. This chain uses TRBV11-1 with TRBJ1-2; D is uncertain. The length of the CDR3 is 15 residues. Trimming took off 4 bases at V and 1 base at J, with 13 bases between the two ends. Germline CDR1 is SGHAT and CDR2 is FQDESV (reference sequence). Together with reference TRBV11-1 and TRBJ1-2, the CDR3 gives the full variable domain: EAEVAQSPRYKITEKSQAVAFWCDPISGHATLYWYRQILGQGPELLVQFQDESVVDDSQLPKDRFSAERLKGVDSTLKIQPAELGDSAMYLCASSSNGRHNYGYTFGSGTRLTVV.

This rearrangement joins TRBV12-3 or TRBV12-4 to TRBJ1-5, with 10 bases identical to TRBD1. The CDR3 is made up of 15 amino acids. Trimming cost V 6 bases and J 6 bases; bases outside gene matches: 8. The CDR3: CASSRDRGRGQPQHF. The CDR3 DNA sequence: TGTGCCAGCAGCCGGGACAGGGGTAGAGGTCAGCCCCAGCATTTT.

The chain employs TRBV24-1 and TRBJ2-7; 9 bases are shared with TRBD1. V lost 5 bases and J lost 5; bases outside the gene matches: 6. CDR1 is KGHDR, CDR2 SFDVKD, per germline. This CDR3 is 14 amino acids long. CDR3 sequence (DNA): TGTGCCACCAGTGCCCGGGACAGGGCCCACGAGCAGTACTTC. Translation gives CATSARDRAHEQYF.

The sample holds many counts of this clonotype. The chain recombines TRBV20-1 with TRBJ2-1, with 12 bases identical to TRBD2. Germline V gene data show CDR1 as DFQATT and CDR2 as SNEGSKA (reference sequence). With 2 bases clipped from V and 4 bases from J, the junction kept 0 bases outside the gene matches. The CDR3 has 14 amino acids. The CDR3 DNA reads TGCAGTGCTAGAACTAGCGGGAGGTACAATGAGCAGTTCTTC. Translated, it gives CSARTSGRYNEQFF.

V and J are TRBV6-1 and TRBJ2-3; 7 bases align to TRBD2. Germline loops: CDR1 MNHNS, CDR2 SASEGT. Germline trimming cut 7 bases from V and 3 bases from J; bases unmatched to any gene: 13. The CDR3 consists of 16 residues. CDR3 region: CASTAGFGRYTDTQYF. The CDR3 DNA is TGTGCCAGCACCGCGGGGTTCGGGAGGTATACAGATACGCAGTATTTT.

This clonotype was seen ten or more times. The chain is built from TRBV6-6 and TRBJ1-1; D is ambiguous. The CDR3 consists of 15 residues. Trimming left V 0 bases short and J 10 bases short, with 18 bases between. The germline gives CDR1 MNHNY, CDR2 SVGAGI (reference sequence). CDR3 in DNA: TGTGCCAGCAGTTACTCGTCGGAGGGAACGGCTCCAGCTTTCTTT. Its protein is CASSYSSEGTAPAFF.

The chain is built from TRBV7-8 and TRBJ1-1; D gene uncertain. Trimming removed 5 bases at V and 3 bases at J, with 10 bases between. CDR1 is SGHVS, CDR2 FQNEAQ, per germline. This CDR3 comprises 13 residues. CDR3 coding DNA: TGTGCCAGCAGCAAGACGGTCCACACTGAAGCTTTCTTT. Its protein product is CASSKTVHTEAFF. Combining the CDR3 with reference TRBV7-8 and TRBJ1-1 gives the whole variable domain GAGVSQSPRYKVAKRGQDVALRCDPISGHVSLFWYQQALGQGPEFLTYFQNEAQLDKSGLPSDRFFAERPEGSVSTLKIQRTQQEDSAVYLCASSKTVHTEAFFGQGTRLTVV.